Listed below are T cell receptor beta chains from one sample, sequenced in a study of vaccination and CD4 T cells after COVID-19. TCRdb processed the PCR reads anew with MiXCR; each CDR3 protein has one entry. In the table there are more than 13,000 distinct CDR3 sequences, roughly 20% of which are singletons. Their antigens remain unidentified. Sequencing was performed on cultured CD4+ T cells from blood. The receptors come from a human donor with COVID-19. The conserved cysteine and the conserved F or W are not part of the CDR3 here. The order of the fields is J gene, CDR3 length, D gene, V gene, CDR3 protein. A D gene is named only where the DNA matches it firmly.

TRBJ2-3,13,.,TRBV10-3,ATTSEGYGTDTQY
TRBJ1-1,10,.,TRBV9,ASSVDSGQAF
TRBJ1-5,14,.,TRBV2,ASSESGRAGNQPQH
TRBJ1-1,11,TRBD1,TRBV6-1,ASSRQGSEVSF
TRBJ1-3,11,.,TRBV19,ASSGSLGNTIY
TRBJ1-2,12,TRBD1,TRBV27,ASSLTGQGSGYT
TRBJ2-5,12,TRBD1,TRBV19,ASSEGQVGETQY
TRBJ2-5,9,TRBD1,TRBV19,ASRTGETQY
TRBJ2-2,12,.,TRBV6-4,ASSMQAFTGELF
TRBJ2-1,10,.,TRBV3-1,ASSQVGGEQF
TRBJ2-7,14,TRBD1,TRBV6-1,ASSPIGQGVSRVQY
TRBJ1-1,13,.,TRBV18,ASSPSPTGNTEAF
TRBJ2-7,8,.,TRBV20-1,SARGSEQY
TRBJ1-3,14,.,TRBV3-1,ASSQQGLPSGNTIY
TRBJ1-1,13,.,TRBV7-2,ASSLGGLGGSEAF
TRBJ1-3,13,.,TRBV29-1,SAQPRDGSGNTIY
TRBJ2-2,12,TRBD1,TRBV19,ASGDRGYTGELF
TRBJ2-7,10,.,TRBV10-3,AITGGGYEQY
TRBJ1-4,9,.,TRBV20-1,SAAGGEKLF
TRBJ2-1,8,.,TRBV20-1,SARWDSQF
TRBJ1-5,12,.,TRBV6-2/TRBV6-3,ASRIQQENQPQH
TRBJ2-5,14,TRBD1,TRBV30,AWSPPGQGLRETQY
TRBJ2-6,14,.,TRBV12-3/TRBV12-4,ASSFPQGSGANVLT
TRBJ2-2,13,TRBD1,TRBV4-3,ASSQADRGGGELF
TRBJ1-1,12,.,TRBV10-3,AISEHKPNTEAF